Listed here are 28 T cell receptor beta chains from one sample, sequenced in a study of T cells in Graves' hyperthyroidism and ophthalmopathy. RNA transcripts were the template for amplifying TCR beta CDR3 regions. HTBI primers drove first-round RT-PCR of the TCR CDR3. TCRdb reanalysed the multiplex PCR reads using MiXCR and keeps one entry per CDR3 protein. This repertoire shows hundreds of thousands of distinct CDR3 sequences, 12% to 15% found once; its top ten account for 15% to 20%. The sample was blood. The source of these receptors is a woman aged 55-70 years with Graves' ophthalmopathy.

There are many counts of this clonotype. The rearrangement links TRBV20-1 to TRBJ1-3, with D possibly being TRBD1 (6 bases). The CDR3 has 17 amino acids. Germline CDR1 reads DFQATT; CDR2 reads SNEGSKA (reference sequence). The V end lost 0 bases, the J end lost 0 bases, and 15 bases lay between the germline ends. The CDR3 sequence is CSARDRLGGPSGNTIYF. Here the CDR3 DNA reads TGCAGTGCTAGAGATCGCTTGGGGGGGCCCTCTGGAAACACCATATATTTT.

This clonotype was detected many times. The V call is TRBV20-1, the J call TRBJ1-5; D remains ambiguous. Trimming left V 6 bases short and J 0 bases short, with 9 bases between. The CDR3 extends over 13 amino acids. The V gene's germline CDR1 is DFQATT and CDR2 SNEGSKA (reference sequence). CDR3: CSAQRSSNQPQHF. The CDR3 DNA is TGCAGTGCGCAGCGTAGTAGCAATCAGCCCCAGCATTTT.

Ten or more counts support this clonotype. The rearrangement uses TRBV2 and TRBJ2-1; D possibly corresponds to TRBD1 (5 bases). Germline V CDR1 and CDR2: SNHLY, FYNNEI. The V gene lost 8 bases and the J gene lost 6 bases, with 11 bases spanning the gap. The CDR3 covers 12 residues. CDR3 nucleotides: TGTGCCAGCCCCTCTGGGGCCAATGAGCAGTTCTTC. Protein: CASPSGANEQFF.

This clonotype showed up many times. The V and J genes are TRBV5-6 and TRBJ2-1; 10 bases are shared with TRBD2. The V gene end was trimmed by 1 base and the J gene end by 2 bases; junction bases not matched to a gene: 3. The CDR3 totals 16 residues. CDR1 SGHDT and CDR2 YYEEEE come from the germline V gene. The CDR3 bases are TGTGCCAGCAGCTTGTCTAGCGGGAGAACCTACAATGAGCAGTTCTTC. Its protein is CASSLSSGRTYNEQFF.

This clonotype has only a few counts. V usage is TRBV20-1 and J usage is TRBJ2-7, with 10 bases identical to TRBD2. This CDR3 region has 19 residues. From germline, CDR1 is DFQATT and CDR2 SNEGSKA (reference sequence). Trimming removed 1 base from V and 0 bases from J; junction bases left unmatched: 15. As DNA, the CDR3 is TGCAGTGCTAGAGCTAGATCCGGGACTAGCGCCCACATCTCCTACGAGCAGTACTTC. Residues: CSARARSGTSAHISYEQYF.

Many counts were recorded for this clonotype. This rearrangement joins TRBV2 to TRBJ2-7, with 14 bases identical to TRBD2. Germline values: CDR1 SNHLY, CDR2 FYNNEI. The J segment lost 6 bases and the V segment lost 6 bases, leaving 10 bases of the junction unmatched. This CDR3 comprises 16 residues. The CDR3 loop is CASRAGLAGEGLEQYF. CDR3 in DNA: TGTGCCAGCAGGGCGGGACTAGCGGGAGAGGGGCTCGAGCAGTACTTC.

This clonotype was counted ten times or more. The chain recombines TRBV18 with TRBJ2-1; 13 nucleotides match TRBD2. V lost 3 bases, J lost 10 bases, and 6 bases stayed unmatched. The CDR3 consists of 15 residues. Germline lookup yields CDR1 KGHSH and CDR2 LQKENI. The CDR3 region is CASSPGLAGVSEQFF. For the CDR3, the DNA is TGTGCCAGCTCACCTGGACTAGCGGGAGTTTCGGAGCAGTTCTTC.

This chain joins TRBV12-3 or TRBV12-4 and TRBJ2-1; the D is unclear. Trimming cost V 5 bases and J 5 bases, with 13 bases left between them. The CDR3 spans 14 residues. The CDR3 DNA is TGTGCCAGCAGTCCTCCCGTGCCCCACAATGAGCAGTTCTTC. As protein: CASSPPVPHNEQFF.

The genes are TRBV20-1 and TRBJ1-1, with D unclear. V shed 3 bases and J shed 0 bases, with 8 bases lying between them. There are 13 residues in the CDR3. Germline CDR1 DFQATT, CDR2 SNEGSKA (reference sequence). CDR3 bases: TGCAGTGCTAGCCTGGATATGAACACTGAAGCTTTCTTT. As protein: CSASLDMNTEAFF.

This sequence joins TRBV3-1 and TRBJ1-4; 8 bases agree with TRBD1. J gave up 6 bases and V 4 bases, and 7 bases lay outside the gene matches. Germline values: CDR1 LGHDT, CDR2 YNNKEL (reference sequence). The CDR3 consists of 15 residues. CDR3 protein: CASSLRTGWDEKLFF. DNA for the CDR3: TGTGCCAGCAGCCTAAGGACAGGGTGGGATGAAAAACTGTTTTTT.

This clonotype occurred a few times. The chain uses TRBV11-2 and TRBJ2-3; TRBD2 agrees at 11 bases. The V gene end was trimmed by 1 base and the J gene end by 0 bases; junction bases not matched to a gene: 6. The CDR3 contains 18 residues. Germline V CDR1 and CDR2: SGHAT, FQNNGV. CDR3 sequence reads: CASSLVVAGGISTDTQYF. CDR3 nucleotide sequence: TGTGCCAGCAGCTTAGTCGTAGCGGGAGGGATAAGCACAGATACGCAGTATTTT.

This clonotype was counted at least ten times. The J gene is TRBJ2-7, the V gene TRBV18; D remains unclear. Trimming cost V 2 bases and J 0 bases, with 11 bases left between them. Germline-derived CDR1 and CDR2 are KGHSH and LQKENI. The CDR3 is 15 residues long. CDR3 protein: CASSPIGSPSYEQYF. The CDR3 bases are TGTGCCAGCTCACCAATCGGAAGCCCCTCCTACGAGCAGTACTTC.

The rearrangement uses TRBV5-1 and TRBJ1-4; D unclear. V was pared by 0 bases and J by 8 bases, with 17 bases between. The CDR3 consists of 16 residues. Per germline, CDR1 SGHRS and CDR2 YFSETQ. The CDR3 coding sequence is TGCGCCAGCAGCTTGGAAGCCGTTATTCCGGGGGAAAAACTGTTTTTT. Residues: CASSLEAVIPGEKLFF.

This clonotype has at least ten counts. The J gene is TRBJ2-1, the V gene TRBV28, with 7 bases fitting TRBD2. J was trimmed by 10 bases and V by 2 bases; bases with no gene match: 5. Germline assignment: CDR1 MDHEN and CDR2 SYDVKM. This CDR3 contains 13 residues. CDR3 sequence reads: CASSLAGDREQFF. CDR3 DNA: TGTGCCAGCAGTTTAGCGGGAGATCGGGAGCAGTTCTTC.

This clonotype has at least ten counts. The chain is built from TRBV24-1 and TRBJ2-7; 7 bases fit TRBD2. The germline V gene has CDR1 KGHDR and CDR2 SFDVKD. The CDR3 is made up of 17 amino acids. The V gene end was trimmed by 2 bases and the J gene end by 2 bases; junction bases not matched to a gene: 11. The CDR3 coding sequence is TGTGCCACCAGTGATTCCCGAGCGGGAATGGATCCCTACGAGCAGTACTTC. It encodes CATSDSRAGMDPYEQYF.

This clonotype was observed at least ten times. This chain joins TRBV30 and TRBJ1-1; D unresolved. V lost 0 bases and J lost 2, with 13 bases in between. CDR1 is GTSNPN and CDR2 is SVGIG in the germline V gene (reference sequence). The CDR3 consists of 15 residues. The CDR3 is CAWSVFGHRNTEAFF. CDR3 in DNA: TGTGCCTGGAGTGTCTTCGGGCACCGTAACACTGAAGCTTTCTTT. The whole variable domain, filled in from reference TRBV30 and TRBJ1-1, reads SQTIHQWPATLVQPVGSPLSLECTVEGTSNPNLYWYRQAAGRGLQLLFYSVGIGQISSEVPQNLSASRPQDRQFILSSKKLLLSDSGFYLCAWSVFGHRNTEAFFGQGTRLTVV.

The V gene is TRBV5-4, the J gene TRBJ2-3; 9 bases line up with TRBD2. Losses at the gene ends were 0 bases for V and 0 bases for J; bases not matched to a gene: 8. The CDR3 has 18 amino acids. Germline loops: CDR1 SGHNT, CDR2 YYREEE (reference sequence). The DNA for the CDR3 is TGTGCCAGCAGCTTGGAGGGTAGCGGGAGCACTAGCACAGATACGCAGTATTTT. Protein product: CASSLEGSGSTSTDTQYF.

This clonotype came up many times. The gene calls are TRBV30 and TRBJ2-5; D call uncertain. Between the trimmed V and J ends, which lost 0 bases and 7 bases, there was a span of 12 bases. CDR1 is GTSNPN and CDR2 is SVGIG in the germline V gene (reference sequence). CDR3 length: 13 amino acids. The CDR3, as DNA: TGTGCCTGGAGTGTTGGCTCATGGGGGACCCAGTACTTC. This gives the protein CAWSVGSWGTQYF.

This clonotype was found many times. The genes are TRBV5-1 and TRBJ2-3, with D possibly matching TRBD1 (6 bases). V was trimmed by 5 bases and J by 4 bases, leaving 11 bases between them. Germline CDR1 and CDR2: SGHRS and YFSETQ. The CDR3 has 13 amino acids. The CDR3 DNA reads TGCGCCAGCAGAATCGAGGGGGCAGATACGCAGTATTTT. It codes for CASRIEGADTQYF.

The CDR3 spells CSASGRLAGAAEQFF. DNA of the CDR3: TGCAGTGCTAGTGGTCGGCTAGCGGGAGCTGCTGAGCAGTTCTTC. This chain links TRBV20-1 with TRBJ2-1; 10 bases are shared with TRBD2. The CDR3 is made up of 15 amino acids. Germline CDR1 is DFQATT and CDR2 is SNEGSKA (reference sequence). Trimming removed 3 bases from V and 9 bases from J; junction bases left unmatched: 11.

This clonotype was seen repeatedly, ten times or more. The chain joins TRBV2 to TRBJ1-5; 9 bases fit TRBD1. After removal of 8 bases from V and 14 bases from J, the junction contained 13 bases not matched to a gene. This CDR3 comprises 13 residues. CDR1 and CDR2 from the germline V gene are SNHLY and FYNNEI. CDR3 DNA: TGTGCCAGCTTCCGGGGACAGGGCGATTTGGAGCATTTT. This codes for CASFRGQGDLEHF. The variable domain in full, with the rest retrieved from reference TRBV2 and TRBJ1-5, is EPEVTQTPSHQVTQMGQEVILRCVPISNHLYFYWYRQILGQKVEFLVSFYNNEISEKSEIFDDQFSVERPDGSNFTLKIRSTKLEDSAMYFCASFRGQGDLEHFGDGTRLSIL.

Turning to this clonotype: With a much larger clone just one base away, this may be a read error. The chain recombines TRBV29-1 with TRBJ2-5; 10 nucleotides agree with TRBD2. Germline-derived CDR1 and CDR2 are SQVTM and ANQGSEA. V dropped 4 bases and J dropped 1; count of bases not matched to a gene: 6. The CDR3 has 15 amino acids. The CDR3 sequence is CSVGSGRAIQETQYF. CDR3 in DNA: TGCAGCGTTGGGAGCGGGAGGGCCATCCAAGAGACCCAGTACTTC.

This clonotype was seen a few times. The J gene is TRBJ2-6, the V gene TRBV7-3; D is perhaps TRBD1 (6 bases). V shed 6 bases and J shed 0 bases, with 12 bases lying between them. Germline CDR1 reads SGHTA; CDR2 reads FQGTGA. This CDR3 has 16 residues. CDR3 coding DNA: TGTGCCAGCAGGATACGGACAGACTCTGGGGCCAACGTCCTGACTTTC. This encodes CASRIRTDSGANVLTF.

This clonotype was observed many times. The gene calls are TRBV28 and TRBJ2-4, with 8 nucleotides matching TRBD1. With 7 bases clipped from V and 6 bases from J, the junction kept 8 bases outside the gene matches. The CDR3 runs to 14 residues. Germline V gene data show CDR1 as MDHEN and CDR2 as SYDVKM. The CDR3: CASTTGTGGNIQYF. CDR3 in DNA: TGTGCCAGCACTACCGGGACAGGTGGAAACATTCAGTACTTC.

This rearrangement joins TRBV30 to TRBJ1-3; D gene uncertain. CDR3 size: 17 residues. The V gene lost 0 bases and the J gene lost 0 bases, with 15 bases spanning the gap. Germline V gene data show CDR1 as GTSNPN and CDR2 as SVGIG (reference sequence). The CDR3 reads CAWSVRSVRNSGNTIYF. The CDR3 DNA follows: TGTGCCTGGAGTGTGAGGAGCGTACGGAACTCTGGAAACACCATATATTTT.

This clonotype was seen repeatedly, ten times or more. CDR3 loop: CASSQRTSGGYEQYF. The CDR3 nucleotides read TGTGCCAGCAGCCAAAGGACTAGCGGGGGTTACGAGCAGTACTTC. The rearrangement uses TRBV5-6 and TRBJ2-7; 13 nucleotides match TRBD2. The trim removed 4 bases at V and 4 bases at J, leaving 5 bases unmatched. CDR1 is SGHDT and CDR2 is YYEEEE in the germline V gene. The CDR3 runs to 15 residues.

Many counts were recorded for this clonotype. The gene calls are TRBV20-1 and TRBJ2-1; TRBD1 agrees at 9 bases. The CDR3 sequence is 15 residues long. Germline V gene lookup returns CDR1 DFQATT and CDR2 SNEGSKA (reference sequence). Unmatched junction bases numbered 9, after V lost 0 bases and J lost 9 bases. CDR3 residues: CSARDSGTGTGEQFF. CDR3 sequence (DNA): TGCAGTGCTAGAGATTCCGGGACAGGGACGGGTGAGCAGTTCTTC.

In its sample, this clonotype was seen many times. The chain recombines TRBV28 with TRBJ1-4; no firm D call. The V end lost 6 bases, the J end lost 8 bases, and 16 bases lay between the germline ends. The germline gives CDR1 MDHEN, CDR2 SYDVKM. The CDR3 contains 14 residues. CDR3 in DNA: TGTGCCAGCAGCCTCAGAGGCGACCTAGAAAAACTGTTTTTT. This translates into CASSLRGDLEKLFF. Supplemented by reference TRBV28 and TRBJ1-4, the full variable domain reads DVKVTQSSRYLVKRTGEKVFLECVQDMDHENMFWYRQDPGLGLRLIYFSYDVKMKEKGDIPEGYSVSREKKERFSLILESASTNQTSMYLCASSLRGDLEKLFFGSGTQLSVL.